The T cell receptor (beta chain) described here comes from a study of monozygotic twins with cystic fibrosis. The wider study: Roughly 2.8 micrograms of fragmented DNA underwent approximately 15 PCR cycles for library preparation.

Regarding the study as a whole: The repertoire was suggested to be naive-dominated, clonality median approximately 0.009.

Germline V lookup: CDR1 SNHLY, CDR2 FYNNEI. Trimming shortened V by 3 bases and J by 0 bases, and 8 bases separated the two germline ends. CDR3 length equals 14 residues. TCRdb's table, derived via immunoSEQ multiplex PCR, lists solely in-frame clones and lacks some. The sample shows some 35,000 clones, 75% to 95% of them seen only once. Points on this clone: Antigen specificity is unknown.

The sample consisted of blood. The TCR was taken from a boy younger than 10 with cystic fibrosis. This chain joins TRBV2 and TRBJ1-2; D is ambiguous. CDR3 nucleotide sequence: TGTGCCAGCAGTGAGAGACCGGCTAACTATGGCTACACCTTC. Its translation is CASSERPANYGYTF. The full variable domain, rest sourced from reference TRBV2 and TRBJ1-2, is EPEVTQTPSHQVTQMGQEVILRCVPISNHLYFYWYRQILGQKVEFLVSFYNNEISEKSEIFDDQFSVERPDGSNFTLKIRSTKLEDSAMYFCASSERPANYGYTFGSGTRLTVV.